This T cell receptor beta chain was sequenced during a study of CD8 T cells in Susac syndrome. It was with random hexamers that about 0.45 to 1 ug RNA was reverse transcribed. TCRdb re-derived calls from the immunoSEQ multiplex PCR reads in MiXCR, one entry per CDR3 protein. The table lists about 120,000 distinct CDR3 sequences, 94% of them singletons. The V gene lost 0 bases and the J gene lost 0 bases, with 9 bases spanning the gap. The germline CDR1 and CDR2 sequences are SGHNT and YYREEE (reference sequence). CDR3 length: 15 residues. The rearrangement links TRBV5-4 to TRBJ1-2; the D gene is possibly TRBD1 (6 bases). The sequencing input was CD4+ T cells from PBMCs. The TCR originated in a human donor with multiple sclerosis. This CDR3 is CASSLEGDSNYGYTF. The CDR3 bases are TGTGCCAGCAGCTTGGAGGGGGATTCTAACTATGGCTACACCTTC.